These 11 T cell receptor beta chains were all obtained from the same sample, sequenced in a study of graft-versus-host responses after intestinal transplantation. TCRdb keeps only in-frame clones here, not all; method: immunoSEQ multiplex PCR. This table holds 99,000 or so clones, about 90% found once. No antigens are known for them. The specimen was unstimulated CD4+ T cells sorted from spleen or lymph node cells, collected before intestinal transplant. These receptor sequences come from a human donor who received an intestinal transplant.

This clone was detected only once. J is TRBJ2-1 and V is TRBV30, with 7 bases fitting TRBD1. The junction had 10 bases not matched to a gene; V was cut back by 4 bases and J by 13 bases. The CDR3 has 12 amino acids. Germline CDR1 GTSNPN, CDR2 SVGIG (reference sequence). This chain's CDR3 is CAWTRQGTRQFF. The DNA for the CDR3 is TGTGCCTGGACCCGACAGGGAACTCGACAGTTCTTC.

The rearrangement uses TRBV11-1 and TRBJ2-7, with 9 positions matching TRBD1. Trimming at V came to 5 bases and at J to 4 bases, leaving 9 bases not matched to a gene. The germline gives CDR1 SGHAT, CDR2 FQDESV (reference sequence). This CDR3 has 15 amino acids. The CDR3 DNA is TGTGCCAGCAGCCCACACAGGGGGCTACTTTACGAGCAGTACTTC. Residues: CASSPHRGLLYEQYF.

This sequence joins TRBV29-1 and TRBJ1-2; D call uncertain. V dropped 4 bases and J dropped 3 bases, with 15 bases sitting between them. This CDR3 is built from 14 residues. In germline, CDR1 is SQVTM, CDR2 ANQGSEA. In nucleotides, the CDR3 is TGCAGCGTTGGCCCCCTCGGAACCGACTATGGCTACACCTTC. Protein sequence: CSVGPLGTDYGYTF. The whole variable domain, remainder taken from reference TRBV29-1 and TRBJ1-2, is SAVISQKPSRDICQRGTSLTIQCQVDSQVTMMFWYRQQPGQSLTLIATANQGSEATYESGFVIDKFPISRPNLTFSTLTVSNMSPEDSSIYLCSVGPLGTDYGYTFGSGTRLTVV.

The table lists this clone with a count of one. This sequence joins TRBV6-5 and TRBJ2-3, with 9 bases fitting TRBD2. CDR1 and CDR2 from the germline V gene are MNHEY and SVGAGI. V was clipped by 0 bases and J by 4 bases; unmatched bases: 5. CDR3 length: 16 amino acids. The chain's CDR3 is CASSYSSGSWADTQYF. CDR3 nucleotide sequence: TGTGCCAGCAGTTACTCTAGCGGGAGCTGGGCAGATACGCAGTATTTT.

V and J are TRBV5-1 and TRBJ2-6; the match to TRBD1 covers 7 bases. The CDR3 consists of 16 residues. Germline V gives CDR1 SGHRS, CDR2 YFSETQ. The ends lost 2 bases at V and 3 bases at J; junction bases unmatched: 5. The CDR3 sequence: CASSFTTGVGANVLTF. CDR3 DNA sequence: TGCGCCAGCAGCTTCACCACAGGGGTTGGGGCCAACGTCCTGACTTTC. Full variable domain (missing parts from reference TRBV5-1 and TRBJ2-6): KAGVTQTPRYLIKTRGQQVTLSCSPISGHRSVSWYQQTPGQGLQFLFEYFSETQRNKGNFPGRFSGRQFSNSRSEMNVSTLELGDSALYLCASSFTTGVGANVLTFGAGSRLTVL.

The chain employs TRBV9 and TRBJ2-7; D not certain. Trimming stripped 4 bases from V and 6 bases from J, with 8 bases between. The CDR3 contains 11 residues. Germline V lookup: CDR1 SGDLS, CDR2 YYNGEE. CDR3 DNA sequence: TGTGCCAGCAGCATGGTCTGCGAGCAGTACTTC. Translating gives CASSMVCEQYF.

This sequence joins TRBV5-4 and TRBJ2-1, with 7 nucleotides matching TRBD2. Germline CDR1 and CDR2: SGHNT and YYREEE (reference sequence). This CDR3 contains 15 residues. V lost 1 base, J lost 2 bases, and 3 bases stayed unmatched. This CDR3 is CASSLMAGAYNEQFF. The CDR3 coding sequence is TGTGCCAGCAGCTTGATGGCGGGGGCCTACAATGAGCAGTTCTTC.

In its sample, this clone was seen a few times. Other DNA sequences in this specimen translate into the identical CDR3. The chain uses TRBV19 and TRBJ2-7, with D perhaps being TRBD1 or TRBD2 (5 bases each). The CDR3 is 14 residues long. The V end lost 3 bases, the J end lost 2 bases, and 11 bases lay between the germline ends. Germline loops: CDR1 LNHDA, CDR2 SQIVND (reference sequence). The CDR3 DNA sequence: TGTGCCAGTAGTATCAACTTGGGGGCCTACGAGCAGTACTTC. Protein sequence: CASSINLGAYEQYF.

The V call is TRBV28, the J call TRBJ2-3, with TRBD2 matching over 9 bases. V shed 3 bases, J shed 4 bases, and the junction held 5 bases outside the gene matches. Germline-derived CDR1 and CDR2 are MDHEN and SYDVKM. This CDR3 contains 15 residues. CDR3 nucleotides: TGTGCCAGCAGTTTGGGTAGCGGGAGACCAGATACGCAGTATTTT. It is translated as CASSLGSGRPDTQYF.

V is TRBV10-3 and J is TRBJ2-1, with TRBD2 identical over 10 bases. The junction had 10 bases not matched to a gene; V was cut back by 2 bases and J by 9 bases. Per germline, CDR1 ENHRY and CDR2 SYGVKD. The CDR3 is 16 amino acids. CDR3 in DNA: TGTGCCATCAGTGAGAGGCTAGCGGGAGATCTCAGTGAGCAGTTCTTC. This codes for CAISERLAGDLSEQFF.

The sample holds one count of this clone. Other DNA sequences in this sample translate to the same CDR3. The rearrangement links TRBV7-3 to TRBJ2-3; 7 bases are a match to TRBD2. Per the germline V gene, CDR1 is SGHTA and CDR2 is FQGTGA. J gave up 4 bases and V 2 bases, and 0 bases lay outside the gene matches. The CDR3 loop spans 13 amino acids. The CDR3 sequence: CASSLGLADTQYF. In nucleotides, the CDR3 is TGTGCCAGCAGCTTAGGACTAGCAGATACGCAGTATTTT.